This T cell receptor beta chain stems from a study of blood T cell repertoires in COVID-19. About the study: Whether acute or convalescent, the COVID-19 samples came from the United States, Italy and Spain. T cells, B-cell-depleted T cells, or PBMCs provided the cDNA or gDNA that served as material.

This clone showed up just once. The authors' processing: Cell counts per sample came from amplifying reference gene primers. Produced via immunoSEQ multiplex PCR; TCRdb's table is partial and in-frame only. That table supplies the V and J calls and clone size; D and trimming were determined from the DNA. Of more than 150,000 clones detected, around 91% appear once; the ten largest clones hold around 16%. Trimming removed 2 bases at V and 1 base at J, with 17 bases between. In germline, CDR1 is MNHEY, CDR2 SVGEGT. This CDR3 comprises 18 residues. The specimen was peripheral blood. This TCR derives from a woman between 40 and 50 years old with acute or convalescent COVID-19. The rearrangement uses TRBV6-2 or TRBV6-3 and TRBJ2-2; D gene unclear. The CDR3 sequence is CASSYPPGRRLNTGELFF. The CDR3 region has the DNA TGTGCCAGCAGTTACCCCCCGGGTCGAAGGTTGAACACCGGGGAGCTGTTTTTT.